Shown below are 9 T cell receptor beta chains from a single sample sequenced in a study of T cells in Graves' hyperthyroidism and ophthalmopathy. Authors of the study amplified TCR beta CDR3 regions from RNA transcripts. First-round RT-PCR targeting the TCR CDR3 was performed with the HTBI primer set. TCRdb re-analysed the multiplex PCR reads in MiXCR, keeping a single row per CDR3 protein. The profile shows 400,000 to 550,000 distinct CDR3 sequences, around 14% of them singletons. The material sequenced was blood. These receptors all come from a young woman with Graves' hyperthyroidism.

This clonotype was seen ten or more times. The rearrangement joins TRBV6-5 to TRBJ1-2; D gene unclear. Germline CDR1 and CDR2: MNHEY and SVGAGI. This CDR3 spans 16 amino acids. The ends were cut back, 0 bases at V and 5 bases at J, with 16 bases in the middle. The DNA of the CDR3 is TGTGCCAGCAGTTACTCGATCTCCGGGAGAGGGTATGGCTACACCTTC. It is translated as CASSYSISGRGYGYTF.

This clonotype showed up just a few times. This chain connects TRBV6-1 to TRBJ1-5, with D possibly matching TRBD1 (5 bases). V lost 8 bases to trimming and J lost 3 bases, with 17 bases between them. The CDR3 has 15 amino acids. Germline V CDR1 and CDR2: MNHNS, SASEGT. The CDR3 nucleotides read TGTGCCAGCTGGGGCCGCAGACAGAACAATCAGCCCCAGCATTTT. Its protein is CASWGRRQNNQPQHF.

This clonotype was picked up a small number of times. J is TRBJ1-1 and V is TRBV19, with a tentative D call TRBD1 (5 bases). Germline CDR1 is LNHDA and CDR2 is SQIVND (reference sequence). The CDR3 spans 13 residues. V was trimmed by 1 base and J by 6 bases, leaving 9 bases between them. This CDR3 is CASSIAGYPEAFF. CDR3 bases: TGTGCCAGTAGTATAGCAGGGTATCCTGAAGCTTTCTTT.

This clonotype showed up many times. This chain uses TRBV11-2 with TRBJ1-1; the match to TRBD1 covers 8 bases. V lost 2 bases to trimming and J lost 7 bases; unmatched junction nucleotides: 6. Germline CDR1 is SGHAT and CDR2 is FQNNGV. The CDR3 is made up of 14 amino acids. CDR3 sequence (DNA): TGTGCCAGCAGCTTAAGGAGGGGGACAGGTGAAGCTTTCTTT. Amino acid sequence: CASSLRRGTGEAFF. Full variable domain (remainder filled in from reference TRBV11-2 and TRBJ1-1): EAGVAQSPRYKIIEKRQSVAFWCNPISGHATLYWYQQILGQGPKLLIQFQNNGVVDDSQLPKDRFSAERLKGVDSTLKIQPAKLEDSAVYLCASSLRRGTGEAFFGQGTRLTVV.

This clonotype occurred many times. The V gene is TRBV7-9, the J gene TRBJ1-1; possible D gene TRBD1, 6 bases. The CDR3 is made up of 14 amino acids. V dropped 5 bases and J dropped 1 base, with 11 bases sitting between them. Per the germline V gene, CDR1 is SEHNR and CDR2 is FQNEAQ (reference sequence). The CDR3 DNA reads TGTGCCAGCAGCCTAGGACAGAAGAACACTGAAGCTTTCTTT. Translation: CASSLGQKNTEAFF. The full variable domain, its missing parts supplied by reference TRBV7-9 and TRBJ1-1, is DTGVSQNPRHKITKRGQNVTFRCDPISEHNRLYWYRQTLGQGPEFLTYFQNEAQLEKSRLLSDRFSAERPKGSFSTLEIQRTEQGDSAMYLCASSLGQKNTEAFFGQGTRLTVV.

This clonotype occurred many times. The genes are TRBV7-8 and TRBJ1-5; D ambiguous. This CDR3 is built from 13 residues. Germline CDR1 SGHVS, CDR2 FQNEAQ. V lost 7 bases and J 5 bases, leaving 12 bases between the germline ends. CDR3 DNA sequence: TGTGCCAGCACCTCGGACGGTGATCAGCCCCAGCATTTT. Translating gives CASTSDGDQPQHF.

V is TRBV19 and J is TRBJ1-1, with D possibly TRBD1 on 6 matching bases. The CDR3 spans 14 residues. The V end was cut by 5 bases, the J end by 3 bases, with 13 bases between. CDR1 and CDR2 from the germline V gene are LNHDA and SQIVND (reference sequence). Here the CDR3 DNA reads TGTGCCAGTAGTTACAGGGATGGGCACACTGAAGCTTTCTTT. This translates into CASSYRDGHTEAFF.

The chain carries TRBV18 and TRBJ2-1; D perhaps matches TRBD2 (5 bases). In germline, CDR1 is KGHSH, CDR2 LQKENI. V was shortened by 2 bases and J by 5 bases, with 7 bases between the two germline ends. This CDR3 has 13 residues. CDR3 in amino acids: CASSPSGNNEQFF. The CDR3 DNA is TGTGCCAGCTCACCATCGGGAAACAATGAGCAGTTCTTC.

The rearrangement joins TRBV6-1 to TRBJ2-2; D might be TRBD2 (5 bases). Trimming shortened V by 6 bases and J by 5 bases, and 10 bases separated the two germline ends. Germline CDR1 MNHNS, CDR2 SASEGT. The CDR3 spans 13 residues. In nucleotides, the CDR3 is TGTGCCAGCAGGTTTAGACTAACCGGGGAGCTGTTTTTT. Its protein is CASRFRLTGELFF.